The clone carrying this T cell receptor (beta chain) was recorded a few times. The junction shows a germline mismatch at one end, possibly a read error. The authors ran a second PCR of 7 to 11 cycles using a sample-barcoded 5' primer and a J-beta primer mix. TCRdb reprocessed the 5' RACE reads via MiXCR and lists one record per CDR3 protein. The profile covers 1.6 million or so distinct CDR3 sequences, with approximately 32% appearing a single time and roughly 12% taken by the ten largest. Germline CDR1 is SGDLS and CDR2 is YYNGEE. The length of the CDR3 is 15 residues. The data derive from a study of blood T cells in healthy people across ages.

Sequenced: blood. J is TRBJ2-1 and V is TRBV9; D call uncertain. This TCR derives from a woman aged 25 to 45 in good health. The DNA for the CDR3 is TGTGCCAGCGTGCGTCATGCCCCTCCCTATAATGAGCAGTTCTTC. As protein: CASVRHAPPYNEQFF. Filled out from reference TRBV9 and TRBJ2-1, the complete variable domain reads DSGVTQTPKHLITATGQRVTLRCSPRSGDLSVYWYQQSLDQGLQFLIQYYNGEERAKGNILERFSAQQFPDLHSELNLSSLELGDSALYFCASVRHAPPYNEQFFGPGTRLTVL.